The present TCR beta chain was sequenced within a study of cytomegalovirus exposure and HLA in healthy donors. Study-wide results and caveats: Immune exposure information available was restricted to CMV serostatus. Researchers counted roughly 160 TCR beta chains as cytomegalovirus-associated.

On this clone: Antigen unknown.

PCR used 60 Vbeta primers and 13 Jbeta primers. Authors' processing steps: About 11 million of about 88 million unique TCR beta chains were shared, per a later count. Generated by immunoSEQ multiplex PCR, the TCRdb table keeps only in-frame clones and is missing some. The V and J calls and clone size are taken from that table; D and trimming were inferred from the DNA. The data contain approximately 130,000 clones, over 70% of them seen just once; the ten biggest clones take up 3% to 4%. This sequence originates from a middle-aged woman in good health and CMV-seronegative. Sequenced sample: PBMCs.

CDR3 in amino acids: CASSSPQGYSPLHF. The DNA for the CDR3 is TGTGCCAGCAGTTCCCCTCAGGGATATTCACCCCTCCACTTT. This chain links TRBV27 with TRBJ1-6; D is perhaps TRBD1 (5 bases). The CDR3 totals 14 residues. Germline CDR1 is MNHEY and CDR2 is SMNVEV (reference sequence). Trimming took 4 bases from V and 8 from J, leaving 12 bases between them.